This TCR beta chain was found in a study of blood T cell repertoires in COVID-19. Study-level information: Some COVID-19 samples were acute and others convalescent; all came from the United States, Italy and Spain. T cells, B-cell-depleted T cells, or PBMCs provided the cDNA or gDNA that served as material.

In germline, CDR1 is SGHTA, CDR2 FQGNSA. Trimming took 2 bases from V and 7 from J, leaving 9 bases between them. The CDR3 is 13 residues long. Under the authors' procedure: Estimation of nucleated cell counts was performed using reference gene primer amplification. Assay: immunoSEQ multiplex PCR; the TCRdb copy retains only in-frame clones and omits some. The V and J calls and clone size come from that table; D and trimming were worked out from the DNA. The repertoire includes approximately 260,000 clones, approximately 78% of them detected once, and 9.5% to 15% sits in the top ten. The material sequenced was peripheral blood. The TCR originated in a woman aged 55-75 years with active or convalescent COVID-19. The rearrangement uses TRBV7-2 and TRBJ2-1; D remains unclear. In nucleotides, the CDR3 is TGTGCCAGCAGCTTATTGCCCCAGAATGAGCAGTTCTTC. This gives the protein CASSLLPQNEQFF.